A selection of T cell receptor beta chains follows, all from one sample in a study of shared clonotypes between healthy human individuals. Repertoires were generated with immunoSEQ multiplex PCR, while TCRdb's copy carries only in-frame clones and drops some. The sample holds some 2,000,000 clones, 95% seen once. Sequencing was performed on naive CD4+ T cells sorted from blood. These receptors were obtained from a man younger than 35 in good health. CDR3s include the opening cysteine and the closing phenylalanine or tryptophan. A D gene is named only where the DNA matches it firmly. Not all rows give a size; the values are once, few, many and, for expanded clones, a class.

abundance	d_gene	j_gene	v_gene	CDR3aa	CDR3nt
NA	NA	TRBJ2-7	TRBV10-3	CAISRDAQDEQYF	TGTGCCATCAGTAGGGACGCCCAGGACGAGCAGTACTTC
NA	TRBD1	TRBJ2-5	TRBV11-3	CASSLGTGVSETQYF	TGTGCCAGCAGCTTAGGGACAGGGGTATCAGAGACCCAGTACTTC
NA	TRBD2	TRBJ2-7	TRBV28	CASRAGDTISGRIYEQYF	TGTGCCAGCAGAGCAGGAGATACGATTAGCGGGAGGATTTACGAGCAGTACTTC
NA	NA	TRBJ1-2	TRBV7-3	CASSLTAGYGYTF	TGTGCCAGCAGCTTAACAGCGGGGTATGGCTACACCTTC
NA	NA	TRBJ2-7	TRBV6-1	CASSVDVYEQYF	TGTGCCAGCAGTGTTGACGTCTACGAGCAGTACTTC
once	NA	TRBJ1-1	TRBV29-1	CSARRTDSNTEAFF	TGCAGCGCGAGAAGGACTGATTCGAACACTGAAGCTTTCTTT
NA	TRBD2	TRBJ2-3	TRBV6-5	CASRTSGSFRDTQYF	TGTGCCAGCAGGACTAGCGGGAGTTTCAGAGATACGCAGTATTTT
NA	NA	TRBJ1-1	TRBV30	CAWSVAITNRGTEAFF	TGTGCCTGGAGTGTGGCGATTACCAATCGAGGCACTGAAGCTTTCTTT
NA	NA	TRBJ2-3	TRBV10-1	CASSGGEITDTQYF	TGCGCCAGCAGTGGTGGGGAAATCACAGATACGCAGTATTTT
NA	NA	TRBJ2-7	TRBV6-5	CASSPGQTYEQYF	TGTGCCAGCAGCCCCGGACAGACCTACGAGCAGTACTTC
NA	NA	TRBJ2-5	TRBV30	CAWSSGQIQYF	TGTGCCTGGAGTTCCGGACAGATCCAGTACTTC
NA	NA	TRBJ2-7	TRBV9	CASSVGAVDYEQYF	TGTGCCAGCAGCGTGGGCGCCGTAGACTACGAGCAGTACTTC
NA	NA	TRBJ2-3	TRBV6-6	CASRSFGGTEDTQYF	TGTGCCAGCAGATCTTTTGGAGGGACGGAAGATACGCAGTATTTT
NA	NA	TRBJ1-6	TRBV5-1	CASSLDTMYNSPLHF	TGCGCCAGCAGCTTGGACACCATGTATAATTCACCCCTCCACTTT
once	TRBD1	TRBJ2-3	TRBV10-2	CASSAPGQVSTDTQYF	TGCGCCAGCAGTGCCCCGGGACAGGTCAGCACAGATACGCAGTATTTT
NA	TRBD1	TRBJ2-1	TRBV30	CAWSVTGRGDNEQFF	TGTGCCTGGAGTGTGACAGGGAGAGGGGACAATGAGCAGTTCTTC
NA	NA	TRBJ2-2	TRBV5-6	CASSLTAATGELFF	TGTGCCAGCAGCTTGACCGCGGCCACCGGGGAGCTGTTTTTT
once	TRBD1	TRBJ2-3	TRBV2	CASSWTGIPDTQYF	TGTGCCAGCAGCTGGACAGGGATCCCAGATACGCAGTATTTT
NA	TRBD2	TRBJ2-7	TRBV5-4	CASSQTGAGAYEQYF	TGTGCCAGCAGCCAGACGGGCGCGGGGGCCTACGAGCAGTACTTC
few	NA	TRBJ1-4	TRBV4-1	CASSPSFTGLVNEKLFF	TGCGCCAGCAGCCCCAGCTTCACGGGTTTGGTGAATGAAAAACTGTTTTTT
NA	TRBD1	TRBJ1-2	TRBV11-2	CASSDRDRSGYTF	TGTGCCAGCAGCGACAGGGACAGGAGTGGCTACACCTTC
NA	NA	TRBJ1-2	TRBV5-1	CASRNPTNYGYTF	TGCGCCAGCAGGAACCCCACTAACTATGGCTACACCTTC
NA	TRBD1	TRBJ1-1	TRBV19	CASSAGQYSTEAFF	TGTGCCAGTAGTGCGGGACAGTATAGTACTGAAGCTTTCTTT
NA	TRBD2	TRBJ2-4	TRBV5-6	CASSWRGGVGNIQYF	TGTGCCAGCAGCTGGCGGGGGGGCGTTGGAAACATTCAGTACTTC
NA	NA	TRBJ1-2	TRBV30	CACAHRGGPPAYGYTF	TGTGCCTGTGCACACCGCGGGGGCCCTCCTGCCTATGGCTACACCTTC
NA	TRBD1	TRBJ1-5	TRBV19	CASRTGGKDQPQHF	TGTGCCAGTAGGACAGGGGGAAAGGATCAGCCCCAGCATTTT
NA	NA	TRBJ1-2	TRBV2	CASSDDRPGGGYTF	TGTGCCAGCAGTGACGACAGGCCTGGGGGTGGCTACACCTTC
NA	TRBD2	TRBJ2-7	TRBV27	CASRYLAGPSEQYF	TGTGCCAGCAGATACCTAGCGGGACCCAGCGAGCAGTACTTC
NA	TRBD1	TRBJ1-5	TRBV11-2	CASSLGTGGNQPQHF	TGTGCCAGCAGCTTAGGCACAGGGGGTAATCAGCCCCAGCATTTT
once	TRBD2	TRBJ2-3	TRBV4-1	CASSQETSGGAGQGTQYF	TGCGCCAGCAGCCAAGAGACTAGCGGGGGGGCGGGTCAAGGTACGCAGTATTTT
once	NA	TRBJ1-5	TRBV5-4	CASRDLGYSSNQPQHF	TGTGCCAGCAGAGACCTGGGCTACTCTAGCAATCAGCCCCAGCATTTT
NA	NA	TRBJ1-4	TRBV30	CAGGTTNEKLFF	TGTGCCGGGGGGACAACTAATGAAAAACTGTTTTTT
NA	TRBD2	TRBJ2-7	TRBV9	CASSVGSSGSYEQYF	TGTGCCAGCAGCGTAGGTTCTAGCGGATCGTACGAGCAGTACTTC
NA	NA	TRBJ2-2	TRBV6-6	CASSYLGRANTGELFF	TGTGCCAGCAGTTACTTGGGCAGAGCGAACACCGGGGAGCTGTTTTTT
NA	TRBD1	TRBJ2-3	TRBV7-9	CASSLAGGQGDYF	TGTGCCAGCAGCTTAGCCGGGGGACAGGGAGATTATTTT
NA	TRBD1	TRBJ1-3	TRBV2	CASRAFLGQGSSGNTIYF	TGTGCCAGCAGGGCCTTTTTGGGACAGGGGAGCTCTGGAAACACCATATATTTT
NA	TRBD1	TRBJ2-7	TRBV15	CATSRHTGGVSYEQYF	TGTGCCACCAGCAGACATACAGGGGGAGTCTCCTACGAGCAGTACTTC
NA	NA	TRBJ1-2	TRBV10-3	CAINLGRDYGYTF	TGTGCCATCAACTTGGGCCGAGACTATGGCTACACCTTC